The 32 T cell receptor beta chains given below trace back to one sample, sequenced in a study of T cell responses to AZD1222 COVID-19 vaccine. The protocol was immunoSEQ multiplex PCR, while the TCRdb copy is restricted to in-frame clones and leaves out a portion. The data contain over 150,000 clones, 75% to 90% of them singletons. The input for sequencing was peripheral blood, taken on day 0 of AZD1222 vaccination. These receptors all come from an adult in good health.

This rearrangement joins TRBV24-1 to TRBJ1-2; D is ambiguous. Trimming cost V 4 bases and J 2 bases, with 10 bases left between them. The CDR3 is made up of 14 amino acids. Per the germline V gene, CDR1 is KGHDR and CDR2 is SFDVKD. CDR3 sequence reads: CATSEGRENYGYTF. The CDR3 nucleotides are TGTGCCACCAGTGAGGGCCGGGAAAACTATGGCTACACCTTC.

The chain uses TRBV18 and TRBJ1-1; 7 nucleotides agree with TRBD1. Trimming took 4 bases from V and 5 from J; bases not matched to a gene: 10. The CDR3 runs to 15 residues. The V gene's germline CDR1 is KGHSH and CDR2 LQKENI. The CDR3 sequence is CASSHPDTTGTEAFF. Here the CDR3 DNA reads TGTGCCAGCTCACACCCGGACACGACAGGGACTGAAGCTTTCTTT. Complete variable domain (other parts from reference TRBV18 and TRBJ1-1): NAGVMQNPRHLVRRRGQEARLRCSPMKGHSHVYWYRQLPEEGLKFMVYLQKENIIDESGMPKERFSAEFPKEGPSILRIQQVVRGDSAAYFCASSHPDTTGTEAFFGQGTRLTVV.

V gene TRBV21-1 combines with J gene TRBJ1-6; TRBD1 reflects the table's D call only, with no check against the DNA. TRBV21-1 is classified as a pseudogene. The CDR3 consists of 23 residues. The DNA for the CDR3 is TGTGCCAGCAGCAATTCGGGGGATCCGGGACAGGGACAGGATAGCTCCTATAATTCACCCCTCCACTTT. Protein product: CASSNSGDPGQGQDSSYNSPLHF.

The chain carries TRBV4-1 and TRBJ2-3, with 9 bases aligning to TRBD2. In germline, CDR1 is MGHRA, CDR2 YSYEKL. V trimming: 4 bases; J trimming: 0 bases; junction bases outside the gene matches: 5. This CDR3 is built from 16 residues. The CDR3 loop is CASSRQGLASTDTQYF. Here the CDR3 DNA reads TGCGCCAGCAGCCGCCAGGGACTAGCCAGCACAGATACGCAGTATTTT.

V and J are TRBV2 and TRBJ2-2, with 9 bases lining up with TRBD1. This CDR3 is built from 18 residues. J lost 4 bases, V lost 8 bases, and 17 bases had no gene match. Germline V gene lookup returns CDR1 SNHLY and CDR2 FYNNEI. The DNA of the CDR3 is TGTGCCAGCTATAAGGGACAGGGTGGTTTATGGGGCACCGGGGAGCTGTTTTTT. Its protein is CASYKGQGGLWGTGELFF. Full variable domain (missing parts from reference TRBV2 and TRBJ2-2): EPEVTQTPSHQVTQMGQEVILRCVPISNHLYFYWYRQILGQKVEFLVSFYNNEISEKSEIFDDQFSVERPDGSNFTLKIRSTKLEDSAMYFCASYKGQGGLWGTGELFFGEGSRLTVL.

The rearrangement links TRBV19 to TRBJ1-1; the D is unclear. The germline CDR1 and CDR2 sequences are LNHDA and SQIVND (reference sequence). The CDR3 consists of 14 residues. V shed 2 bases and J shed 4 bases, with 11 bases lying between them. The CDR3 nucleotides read TGTGCCAGTAGTATAATTTACCGCGGCACTGAAGCTTTCTTT. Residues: CASSIIYRGTEAFF.

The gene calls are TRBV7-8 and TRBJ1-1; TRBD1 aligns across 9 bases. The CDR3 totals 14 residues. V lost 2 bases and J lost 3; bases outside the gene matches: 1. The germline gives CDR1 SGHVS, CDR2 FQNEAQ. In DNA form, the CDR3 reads TGTGCCAGCAGCTTACGACAGGGGGACACTGAAGCTTTCTTT. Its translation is CASSLRQGDTEAFF.

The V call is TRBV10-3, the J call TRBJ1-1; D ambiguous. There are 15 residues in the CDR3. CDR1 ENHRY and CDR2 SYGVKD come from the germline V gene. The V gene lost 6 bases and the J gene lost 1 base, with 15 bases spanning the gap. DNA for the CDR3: TGTGCCATCAGCGAAGAGTTATTGGGGAACACTGAAGCTTTCTTT. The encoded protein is CAISEELLGNTEAFF.

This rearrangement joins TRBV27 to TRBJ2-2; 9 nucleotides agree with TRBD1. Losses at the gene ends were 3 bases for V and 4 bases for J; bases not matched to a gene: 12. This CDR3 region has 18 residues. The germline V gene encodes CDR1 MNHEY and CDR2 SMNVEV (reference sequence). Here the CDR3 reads CASSFYDWGTGFTGELFF. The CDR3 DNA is TGTGCCAGCAGTTTTTACGATTGGGGGACAGGGTTCACCGGGGAGCTGTTTTTT.

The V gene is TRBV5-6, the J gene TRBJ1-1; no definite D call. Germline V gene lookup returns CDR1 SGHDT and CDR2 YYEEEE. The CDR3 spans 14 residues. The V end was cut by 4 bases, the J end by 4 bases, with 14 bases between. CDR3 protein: CASSSPTGFTEAFF. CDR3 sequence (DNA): TGTGCCAGCAGCAGCCCAACGGGGTTCACTGAAGCTTTCTTT.

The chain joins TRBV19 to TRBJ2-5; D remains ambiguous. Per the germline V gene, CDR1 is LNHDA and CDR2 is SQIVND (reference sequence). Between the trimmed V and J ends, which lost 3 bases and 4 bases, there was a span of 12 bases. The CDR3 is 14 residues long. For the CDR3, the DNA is TGTGCCAGTAGTATCGGAGCTACCTTAGAGACCCAGTACTTC. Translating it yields CASSIGATLETQYF.

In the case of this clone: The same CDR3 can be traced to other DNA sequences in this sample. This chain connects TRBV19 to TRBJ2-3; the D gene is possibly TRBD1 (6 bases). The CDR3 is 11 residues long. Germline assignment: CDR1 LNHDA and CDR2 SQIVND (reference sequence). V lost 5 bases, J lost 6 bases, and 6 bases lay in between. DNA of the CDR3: TGTGCCAGTAGTCAGGGGGATACGCAGTATTTT. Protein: CASSQGDTQYF.

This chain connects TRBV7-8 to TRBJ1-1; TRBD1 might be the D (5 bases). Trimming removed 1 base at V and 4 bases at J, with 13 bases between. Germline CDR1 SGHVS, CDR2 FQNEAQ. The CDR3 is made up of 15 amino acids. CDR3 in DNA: TGTGCCAGCAGCTTAGTGGCCCAGGGCTTCACTGAAGCTTTCTTT. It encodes CASSLVAQGFTEAFF.

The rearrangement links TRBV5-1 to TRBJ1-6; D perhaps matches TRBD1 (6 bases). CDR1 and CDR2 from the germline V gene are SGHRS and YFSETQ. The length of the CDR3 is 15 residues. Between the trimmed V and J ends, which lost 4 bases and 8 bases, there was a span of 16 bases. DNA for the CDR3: TGCGCCAGCAGCCCGGGGGGCGTTGGGCATTCACCCCTCCACTTT. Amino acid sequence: CASSPGGVGHSPLHF.

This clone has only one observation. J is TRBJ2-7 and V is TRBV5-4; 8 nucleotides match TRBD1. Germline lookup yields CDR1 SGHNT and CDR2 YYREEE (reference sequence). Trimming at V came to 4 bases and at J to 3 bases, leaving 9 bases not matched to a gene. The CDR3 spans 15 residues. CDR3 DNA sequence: TGTGCCAGCAGCGTAAATCCGGGACAGGACTACGAGCAGTACTTC. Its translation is CASSVNPGQDYEQYF.

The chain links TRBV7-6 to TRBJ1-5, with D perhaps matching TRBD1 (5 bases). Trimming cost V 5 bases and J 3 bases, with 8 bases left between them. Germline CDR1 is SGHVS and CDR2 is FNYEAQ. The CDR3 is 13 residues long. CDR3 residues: CASSRGFNQPQHF. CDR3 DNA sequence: TGTGCCAGCAGCCGGGGGTTCAATCAGCCCCAGCATTTT.

The CDR3 loop is CASSQDGTNSGNTIYF. CDR3 DNA sequence: TGTGCCAGCAGCCAAGATGGCACCAACTCTGGAAACACCATATATTTT. The chain combines TRBV3-1 (or the pseudogene TRBV3-2) with TRBJ1-3; no clear D gene. This CDR3 contains 16 residues. Trimming cost V 0 bases and J 0 bases, with 9 bases left between them. Germline CDR1 LGHDT, CDR2 YNNKEL (reference sequence).

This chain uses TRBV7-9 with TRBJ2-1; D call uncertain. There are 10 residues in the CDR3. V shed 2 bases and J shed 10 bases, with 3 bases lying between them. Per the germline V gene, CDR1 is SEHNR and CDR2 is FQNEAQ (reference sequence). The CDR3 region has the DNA TGTGCCAGCAGCTTACGAGAGCAGTTCTTC. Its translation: CASSLREQFF.

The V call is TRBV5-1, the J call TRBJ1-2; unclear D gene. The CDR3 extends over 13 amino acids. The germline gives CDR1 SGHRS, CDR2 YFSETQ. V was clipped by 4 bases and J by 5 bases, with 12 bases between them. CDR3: CASSLQTQYGYTF. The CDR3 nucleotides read TGCGCCAGCAGCCTCCAAACCCAGTATGGCTACACCTTC.

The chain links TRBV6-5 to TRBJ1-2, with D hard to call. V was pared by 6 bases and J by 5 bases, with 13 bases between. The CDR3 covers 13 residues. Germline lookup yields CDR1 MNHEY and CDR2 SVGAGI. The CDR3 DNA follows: TGTGCCAGCAGAGCCGAGGACCCTTATGGCTACACCTTC. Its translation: CASRAEDPYGYTF.

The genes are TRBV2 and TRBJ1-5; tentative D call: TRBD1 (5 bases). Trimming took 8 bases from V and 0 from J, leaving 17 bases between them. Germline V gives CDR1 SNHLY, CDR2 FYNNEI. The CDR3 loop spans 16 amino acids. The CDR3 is CASGRTRGYSNQPQHF. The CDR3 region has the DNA TGTGCCAGCGGCAGGACTAGGGGATATAGCAATCAGCCCCAGCATTTT.

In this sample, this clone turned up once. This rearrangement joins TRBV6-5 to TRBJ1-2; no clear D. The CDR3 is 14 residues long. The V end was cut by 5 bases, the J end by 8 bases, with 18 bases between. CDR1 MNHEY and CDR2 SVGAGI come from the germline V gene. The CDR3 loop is CASSLSDGPGGYTF. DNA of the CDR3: TGTGCCAGCAGTCTCTCCGACGGACCCGGGGGCTACACCTTC.

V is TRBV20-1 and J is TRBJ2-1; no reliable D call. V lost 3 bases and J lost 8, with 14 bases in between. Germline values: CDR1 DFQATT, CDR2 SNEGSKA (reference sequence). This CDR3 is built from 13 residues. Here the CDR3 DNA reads TGCAGTGCTAGTTCACCCACAAGGGATGAGCAGTTCTTC. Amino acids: CSASSPTRDEQFF.

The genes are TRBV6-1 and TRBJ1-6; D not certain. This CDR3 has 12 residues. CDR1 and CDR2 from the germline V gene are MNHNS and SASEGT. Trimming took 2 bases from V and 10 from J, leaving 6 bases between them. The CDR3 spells CASSETQSPLHF. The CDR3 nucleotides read TGTGCCAGCAGTGAAACCCAATCACCCCTCCACTTT.

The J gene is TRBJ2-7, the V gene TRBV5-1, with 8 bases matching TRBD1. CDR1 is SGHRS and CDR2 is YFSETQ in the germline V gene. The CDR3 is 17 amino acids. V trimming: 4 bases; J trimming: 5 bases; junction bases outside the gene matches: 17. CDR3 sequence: CASSPPSVGQGPHEQYF. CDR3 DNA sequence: TGCGCCAGCAGCCCACCAAGCGTCGGACAGGGTCCCCACGAGCAGTACTTC.

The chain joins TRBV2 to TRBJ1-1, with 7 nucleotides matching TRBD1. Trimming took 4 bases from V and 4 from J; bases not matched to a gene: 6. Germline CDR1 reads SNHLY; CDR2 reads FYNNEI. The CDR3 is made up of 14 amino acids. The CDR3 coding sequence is TGTGCCAGCAGTGTTAGGGGGCGAGGCACTGAAGCTTTCTTT. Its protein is CASSVRGRGTEAFF.

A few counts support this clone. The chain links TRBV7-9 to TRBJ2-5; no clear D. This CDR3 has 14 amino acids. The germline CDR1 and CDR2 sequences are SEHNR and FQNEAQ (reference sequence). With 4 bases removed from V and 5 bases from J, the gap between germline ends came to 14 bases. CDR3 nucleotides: TGTGCCAGCAGCTCAAACACCGGGCGGGAGACCCAGTACTTC. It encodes CASSSNTGRETQYF.

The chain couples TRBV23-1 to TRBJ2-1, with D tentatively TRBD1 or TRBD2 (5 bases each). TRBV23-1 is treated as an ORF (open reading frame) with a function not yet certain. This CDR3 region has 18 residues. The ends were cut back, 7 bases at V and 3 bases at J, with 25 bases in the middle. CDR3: CASIKRGVTAVHYNEQFF. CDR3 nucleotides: TGCGCCAGCATCAAAAGAGGGGTTACAGCTGTCCACTACAATGAGCAGTTCTTC.

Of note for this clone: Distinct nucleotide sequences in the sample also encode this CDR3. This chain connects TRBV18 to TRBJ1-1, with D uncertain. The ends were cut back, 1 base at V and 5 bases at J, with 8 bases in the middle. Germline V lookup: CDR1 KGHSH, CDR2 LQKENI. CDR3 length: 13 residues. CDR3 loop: CASSPQGGTEAFF. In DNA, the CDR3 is TGTGCCAGCTCACCACAGGGAGGTACTGAAGCTTTCTTT.

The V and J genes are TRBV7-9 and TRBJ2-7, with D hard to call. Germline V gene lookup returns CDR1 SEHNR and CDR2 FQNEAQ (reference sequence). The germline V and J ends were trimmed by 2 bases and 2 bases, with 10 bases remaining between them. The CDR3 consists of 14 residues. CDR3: CASSLPRQAYEQYF. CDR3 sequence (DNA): TGTGCCAGCAGCTTACCGCGTCAGGCCTACGAGCAGTACTTC.

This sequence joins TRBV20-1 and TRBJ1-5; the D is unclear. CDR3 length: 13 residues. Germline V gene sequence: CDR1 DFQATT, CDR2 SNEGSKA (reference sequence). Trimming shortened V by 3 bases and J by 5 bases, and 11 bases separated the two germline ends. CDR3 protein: CSASGEADQPQHF. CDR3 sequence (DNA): TGCAGTGCTAGTGGGGAAGCAGATCAGCCCCAGCATTTT.

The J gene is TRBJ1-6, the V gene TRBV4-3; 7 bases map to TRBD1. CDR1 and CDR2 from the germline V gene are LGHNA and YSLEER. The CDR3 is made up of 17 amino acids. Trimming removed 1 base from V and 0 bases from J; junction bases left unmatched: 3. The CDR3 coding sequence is TGCGCCAGCAGCCAAGTGGCAGGGGGCTCCTATAATTCACCCCTCCACTTT. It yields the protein CASSQVAGGSYNSPLHF.